What follows are 14 T cell receptor beta chains derived from one specimen sequenced in a study of blood T cell repertoires in COVID-19. Only in-frame clones appear in the TCRdb table, and some are missing; sequencing was by immunoSEQ multiplex PCR. The sample includes about 120,000 clones, roughly 80% seen only once; the top ten take over 6.5%. Sequencing was done on a sample of peripheral blood. Receptors originate from a human donor in a cohort sampled during active COVID-19.

CDR3 sequence: CASRKTGGVEKLFF. The CDR3 region has the DNA TGTGCCAGCAGAAAGACAGGGGGCGTTGAAAAACTGTTTTTT. V gene TRBV2 combines with J gene TRBJ1-4; the match to TRBD1 covers 10 bases. The V gene end was trimmed by 6 bases and the J gene end by 7 bases; junction bases not matched to a gene: 5. Germline V gene data show CDR1 as SNHLY and CDR2 as FYNNEI. The CDR3 length is 14 residues.

The chain joins TRBV28 to TRBJ2-7; 12 nucleotides agree with TRBD2. CDR3 length equals 15 residues. CDR1 and CDR2 from the germline V gene are MDHEN and SYDVKM. V shed 5 bases and J 2 bases; nucleotides not matched to a gene: 4. CDR3 bases: TGTGCCAGCAGTCTTCTAGCGGGAGGGGCCTACGAGCAGTACTTC. It specifies CASSLLAGGAYEQYF.

The rearrangement links TRBV14 to TRBJ2-7, with TRBD2 identical over 8 bases. V trimming: 5 bases; J trimming: 4 bases; junction bases outside the gene matches: 10. CDR1 and CDR2 from the germline V gene are SGHDN and FVKESK. The CDR3 is 15 amino acids. CDR3 in DNA: TGTGCCAGCAGCGACCCGGGAGGGCCCCGGTACGAGCAGTACTTC. The encoded protein is CASSDPGGPRYEQYF.

CDR3 nucleotide sequence: TGTGCCAGCAGCCTCTGGCCTGGGCCTTTCTATGGCTACACCTTC. Residues: CASSLWPGPFYGYTF. The V and J genes are TRBV21-1 and TRBJ1-2; the table names TRBD1, a call not compared with the DNA. TRBV21-1 is designated a pseudogene. The CDR3 has 15 amino acids.

The chain is built from TRBV24-1 and TRBJ2-7, with 7 bases lining up with TRBD1. This CDR3 contains 14 residues. Germline assignment: CDR1 KGHDR and CDR2 SFDVKD. V dropped 9 bases and J dropped 2; count of bases not matched to a gene: 9. The CDR3 sequence is CATPRTGEPYEQYF. The CDR3 nucleotides read TGTGCCACCCCAAGGACAGGCGAGCCCTACGAGCAGTACTTC.

The J gene is TRBJ2-7, the V gene TRBV5-8; D gene uncertain. CDR1 SGHTS and CDR2 YDEGEE come from the germline V gene. V was cut by 4 bases and J by 2 bases, with 16 bases left in between. The CDR3 sequence is 15 residues long. The CDR3 loop reads CASSRRGSRTYEQYF. For the CDR3, the DNA is TGTGCCAGCAGCCGCCGTGGGTCGCGGACCTACGAGCAGTACTTC.

This chain uses TRBV29-1 with TRBJ2-7, with a weak D call TRBD1 (5 bases). V gave up 6 bases and J gave up 5 bases, with 17 bases separating them. Germline assignment: CDR1 SQVTM and CDR2 ANQGSEA. The CDR3 is made up of 13 amino acids. CDR3 bases: TGCAGCGTCGTATTACAGGTGCAGAACGAGCAGTACTTC. The encoded protein is CSVVLQVQNEQYF.

In this sample, this clone turned up once. This rearrangement joins TRBV2 to TRBJ1-2; TRBD1 might be the D (6 bases). The CDR3 covers 11 residues. Trimming stripped 7 bases from V and 8 bases from J, with 11 bases between. Germline V gene data show CDR1 as SNHLY and CDR2 as FYNNEI. The CDR3 sequence: CASTGGGGYTF. In DNA form, the CDR3 reads TGTGCCAGCACTGGGGGGGGCGGCTACACCTTC.

The chain couples TRBV7-9 to TRBJ1-1, with 7 bases aligning to TRBD1. Germline loops: CDR1 SEHNR, CDR2 FQNEAQ (reference sequence). This CDR3 has 14 amino acids. J lost 4 bases, V lost 2 bases, and 4 bases had no gene match. The CDR3 sequence: CASSLPGGTTEAFF. For the CDR3, the DNA is TGTGCCAGCAGCTTACCAGGGGGGACCACTGAAGCTTTCTTT.

This sequence joins TRBV18 and TRBJ2-1; 8 bases are shared with TRBD2. The CDR3 length is 15 residues. Losses at the gene ends were 3 bases for V and 0 bases for J; bases not matched to a gene: 1. Germline lookup yields CDR1 KGHSH and CDR2 LQKENI. The CDR3 nucleotides read TGTGCCAGCTCACCTAGCGGGGTCTCCTACAATGAGCAGTTCTTC. Translated, it gives CASSPSGVSYNEQFF.

V and J are TRBV19 and TRBJ2-7, with 13 bases aligning to TRBD2. The CDR3 totals 15 residues. With 3 bases clipped from V and 4 bases from J, the junction kept 3 bases outside the gene matches. Germline V gene lookup returns CDR1 LNHDA and CDR2 SQIVND (reference sequence). CDR3 in amino acids: CASSMTSGGIYEQYF. The CDR3 nucleotides read TGTGCCAGTAGTATGACTAGCGGGGGGATTTACGAGCAGTACTTC.

The J gene is TRBJ1-1, the V gene TRBV10-3; no clear D gene. CDR3 length: 13 amino acids. The germline V gene encodes CDR1 ENHRY and CDR2 SYGVKD. With 10 bases removed from V and 0 bases from J, the gap between germline ends came to 12 bases. The DNA of the CDR3 is TGTGCCACCCTGCCTACCATGAACACTGAAGCTTTCTTT. It encodes CATLPTMNTEAFF.

This chain links TRBV19 with TRBJ1-2; D gene uncertain. The germline V gene has CDR1 LNHDA and CDR2 SQIVND (reference sequence). The CDR3 runs 14 residues. V was trimmed by 3 bases and J by 3 bases, leaving 11 bases between them. CDR3 sequence: CASSMEVLYYGYTF. For the CDR3, the DNA is TGTGCCAGTAGTATGGAGGTCCTATACTATGGCTACACCTTC.

This clone has just one count. The chain carries TRBV3-1 (or the pseudogene TRBV3-2) and TRBJ2-7, with 10 positions matching TRBD2. The CDR3 runs to 16 residues. The germline V gene has CDR1 LGHDT and CDR2 YNNKEL (reference sequence). The junction had 11 bases not matched to a gene; V was cut back by 3 bases and J by 6 bases. CDR3 sequence reads: CASSQAVGTSAGEQYF. The CDR3, as DNA: TGTGCCAGCAGCCAGGCCGTAGGGACTAGCGCGGGCGAGCAGTACTTC.